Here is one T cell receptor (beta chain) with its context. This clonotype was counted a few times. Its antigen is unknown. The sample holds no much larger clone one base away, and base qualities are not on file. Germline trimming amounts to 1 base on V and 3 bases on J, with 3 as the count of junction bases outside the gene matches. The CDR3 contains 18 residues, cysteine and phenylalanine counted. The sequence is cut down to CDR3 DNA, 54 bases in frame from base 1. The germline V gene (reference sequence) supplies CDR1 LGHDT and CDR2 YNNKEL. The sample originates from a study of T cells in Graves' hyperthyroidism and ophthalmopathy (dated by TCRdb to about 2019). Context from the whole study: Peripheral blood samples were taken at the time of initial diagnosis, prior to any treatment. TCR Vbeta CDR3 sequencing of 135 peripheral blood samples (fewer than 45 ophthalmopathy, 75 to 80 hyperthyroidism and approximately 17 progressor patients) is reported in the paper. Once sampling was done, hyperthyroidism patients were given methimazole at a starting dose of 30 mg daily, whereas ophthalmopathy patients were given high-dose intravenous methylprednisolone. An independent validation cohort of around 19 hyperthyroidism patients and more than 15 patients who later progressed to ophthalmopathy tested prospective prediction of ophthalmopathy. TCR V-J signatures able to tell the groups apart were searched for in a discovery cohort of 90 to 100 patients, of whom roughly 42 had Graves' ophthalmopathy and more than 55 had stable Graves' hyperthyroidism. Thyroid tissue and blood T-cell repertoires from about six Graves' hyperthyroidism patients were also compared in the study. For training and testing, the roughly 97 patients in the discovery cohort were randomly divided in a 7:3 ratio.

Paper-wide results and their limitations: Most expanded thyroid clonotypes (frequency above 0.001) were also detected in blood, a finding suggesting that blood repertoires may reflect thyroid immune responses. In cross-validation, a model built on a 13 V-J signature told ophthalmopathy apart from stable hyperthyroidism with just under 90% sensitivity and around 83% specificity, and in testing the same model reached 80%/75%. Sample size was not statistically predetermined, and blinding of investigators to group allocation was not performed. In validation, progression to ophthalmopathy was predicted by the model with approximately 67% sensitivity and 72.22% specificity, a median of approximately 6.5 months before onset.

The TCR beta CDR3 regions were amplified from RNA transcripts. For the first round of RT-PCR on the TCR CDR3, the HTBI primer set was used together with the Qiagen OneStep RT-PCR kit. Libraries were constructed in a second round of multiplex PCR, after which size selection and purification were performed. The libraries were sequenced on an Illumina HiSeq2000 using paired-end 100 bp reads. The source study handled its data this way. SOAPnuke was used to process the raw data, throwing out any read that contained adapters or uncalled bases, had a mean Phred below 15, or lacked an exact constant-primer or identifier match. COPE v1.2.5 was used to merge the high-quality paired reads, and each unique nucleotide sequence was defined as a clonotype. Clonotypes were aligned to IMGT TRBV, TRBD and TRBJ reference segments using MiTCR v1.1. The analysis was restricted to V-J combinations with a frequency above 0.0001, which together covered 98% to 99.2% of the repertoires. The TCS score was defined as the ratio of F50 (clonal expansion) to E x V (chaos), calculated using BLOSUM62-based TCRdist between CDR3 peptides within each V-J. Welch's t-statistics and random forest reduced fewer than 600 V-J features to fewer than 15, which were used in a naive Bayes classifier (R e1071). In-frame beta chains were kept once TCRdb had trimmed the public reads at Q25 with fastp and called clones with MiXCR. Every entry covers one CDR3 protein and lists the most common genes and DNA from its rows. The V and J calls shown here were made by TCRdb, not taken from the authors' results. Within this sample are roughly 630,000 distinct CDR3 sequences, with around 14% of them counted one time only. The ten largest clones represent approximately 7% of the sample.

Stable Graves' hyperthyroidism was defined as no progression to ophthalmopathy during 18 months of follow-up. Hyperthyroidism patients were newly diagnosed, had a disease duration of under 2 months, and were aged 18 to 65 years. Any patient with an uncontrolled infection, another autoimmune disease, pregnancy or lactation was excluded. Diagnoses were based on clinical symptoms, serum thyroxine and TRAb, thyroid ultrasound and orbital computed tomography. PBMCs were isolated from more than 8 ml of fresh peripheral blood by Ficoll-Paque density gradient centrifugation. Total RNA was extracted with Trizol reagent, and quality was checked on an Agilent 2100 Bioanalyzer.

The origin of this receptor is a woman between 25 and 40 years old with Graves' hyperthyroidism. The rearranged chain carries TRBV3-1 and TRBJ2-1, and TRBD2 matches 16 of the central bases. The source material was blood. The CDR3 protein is CASSQGGLAGGLYNEQFF. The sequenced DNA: TGTGCCAGCAGCCAAGGGGGACTAGCGGGAGGGCTCTACAATGAGCAGTTCTTC.